The clone carrying this T cell receptor beta chain came up a few times. These data belong to a study of blood T cells in healthy people across ages. A second about 7 to 11 cycle PCR used barcoded and J-beta primers. Unique molecular identifiers of 12 random nucleotides labeled each cDNA. One entry per CDR3 protein results from TCRdb running MiXCR on the 5' RACE reads. The sample holds approximately 810,000 distinct CDR3 sequences, about 28% seen once. Sequencing was done on a sample of blood. The source of this sequence is a woman aged 80 or older in good health.

Here the CDR3 reads CASNSRGGTGELFF. The CDR3 DNA follows: TGTGCCAGCAACTCCAGGGGGGGGACCGGGGAGCTGTTTTTT. The V call is TRBV7-2, the J call TRBJ2-2; D possibly matches TRBD1 or TRBD2 (7 bases each). The CDR3 has 14 amino acids. The V end lost 7 bases, the J end lost 5 bases, and 14 bases lay between the germline ends. Germline loops: CDR1 SGHTA, CDR2 FQGNSA.